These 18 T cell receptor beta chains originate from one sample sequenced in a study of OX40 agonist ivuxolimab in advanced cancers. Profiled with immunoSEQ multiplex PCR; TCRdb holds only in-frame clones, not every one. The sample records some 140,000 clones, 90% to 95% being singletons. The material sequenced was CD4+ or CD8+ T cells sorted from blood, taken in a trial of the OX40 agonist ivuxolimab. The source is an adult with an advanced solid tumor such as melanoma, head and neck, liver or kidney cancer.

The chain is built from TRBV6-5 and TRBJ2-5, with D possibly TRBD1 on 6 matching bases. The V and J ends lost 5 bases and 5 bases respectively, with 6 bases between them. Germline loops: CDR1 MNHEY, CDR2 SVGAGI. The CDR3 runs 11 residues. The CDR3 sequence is CASSQGETQYF. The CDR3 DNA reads TGTGCCAGCAGTCAGGGGGAGACCCAGTACTTC.

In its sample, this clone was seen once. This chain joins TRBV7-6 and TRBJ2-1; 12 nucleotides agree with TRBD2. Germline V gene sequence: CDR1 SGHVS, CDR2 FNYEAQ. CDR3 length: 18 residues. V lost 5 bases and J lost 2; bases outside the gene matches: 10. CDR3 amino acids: CASSHLHRLAGAYNEQFF. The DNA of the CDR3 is TGTGCCAGCAGCCATCTACACCGACTAGCGGGAGCCTACAATGAGCAGTTCTTC.

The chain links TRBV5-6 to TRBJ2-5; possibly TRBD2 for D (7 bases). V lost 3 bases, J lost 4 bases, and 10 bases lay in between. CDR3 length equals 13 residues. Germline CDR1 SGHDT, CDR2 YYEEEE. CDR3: CASSYGGRETQYF. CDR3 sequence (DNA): TGTGCCAGCAGCTACGGGGGGCGAGAGACCCAGTACTTC.

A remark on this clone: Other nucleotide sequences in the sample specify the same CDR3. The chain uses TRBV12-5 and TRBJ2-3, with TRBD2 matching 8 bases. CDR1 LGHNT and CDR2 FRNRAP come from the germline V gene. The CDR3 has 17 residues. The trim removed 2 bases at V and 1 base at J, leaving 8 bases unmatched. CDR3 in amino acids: CASGLPGGGIGTDTQYF. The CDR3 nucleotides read TGTGCTAGTGGTTTGCCCGGCGGGGGGATCGGCACAGATACGCAGTATTTT. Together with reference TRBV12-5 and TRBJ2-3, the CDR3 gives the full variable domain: DARVTQTPRHKVTEMGQEVTMRCQPILGHNTVFWYRQTMMQGLELLAYFRNRAPLDDSGMPKDRFSAEMPDATLATLKIQPSEPRDSAVYFCASGLPGGGIGTDTQYFGPGTRLTVL.

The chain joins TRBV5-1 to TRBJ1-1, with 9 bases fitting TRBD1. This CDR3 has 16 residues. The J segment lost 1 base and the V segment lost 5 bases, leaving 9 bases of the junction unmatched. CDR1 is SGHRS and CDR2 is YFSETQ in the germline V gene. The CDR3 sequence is CASRKQGAMWNTEAFF. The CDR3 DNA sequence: TGCGCCAGCAGGAAACAGGGGGCAATGTGGAACACTGAAGCTTTCTTT.

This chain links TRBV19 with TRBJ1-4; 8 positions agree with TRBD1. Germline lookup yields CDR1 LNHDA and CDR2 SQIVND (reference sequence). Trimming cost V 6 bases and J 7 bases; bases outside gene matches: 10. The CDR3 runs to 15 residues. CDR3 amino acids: CASRGRGRIGEKLFF. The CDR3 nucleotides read TGTGCCAGTAGGGGCAGGGGGCGAATCGGTGAAAAACTGTTTTTT.

The CDR3 here is CASSLDYSYEQYF. The CDR3 DNA sequence: TGTGCCAGCAGCTTAGATTACAGCTACGAGCAGTACTTC. J is TRBJ2-7 and V is TRBV7-2; D gene uncertain. This CDR3 is built from 13 residues. CDR1 is SGHTA, CDR2 FQGNSA, per germline. V lost 1 base and J 3 bases, leaving 7 bases between the germline ends.

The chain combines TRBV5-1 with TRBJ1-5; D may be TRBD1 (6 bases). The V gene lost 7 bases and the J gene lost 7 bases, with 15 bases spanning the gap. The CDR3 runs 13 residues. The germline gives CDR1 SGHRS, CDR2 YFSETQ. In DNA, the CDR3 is TGCGCCAGCGGGCAGGGGCCCAGCCAGCCCCAGCATTTT. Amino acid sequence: CASGQGPSQPQHF.

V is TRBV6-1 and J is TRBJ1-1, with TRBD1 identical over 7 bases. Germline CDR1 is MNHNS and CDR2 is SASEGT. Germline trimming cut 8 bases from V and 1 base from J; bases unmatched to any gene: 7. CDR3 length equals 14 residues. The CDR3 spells CASSRQGPNTEAFF. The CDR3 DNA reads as TGTGCCAGCTCCAGACAGGGTCCGAACACTGAAGCTTTCTTT.

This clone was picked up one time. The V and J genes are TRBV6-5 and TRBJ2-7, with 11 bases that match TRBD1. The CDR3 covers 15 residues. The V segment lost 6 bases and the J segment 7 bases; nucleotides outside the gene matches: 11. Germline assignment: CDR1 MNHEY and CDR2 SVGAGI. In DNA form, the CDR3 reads TGTGCCAGCAGATACACCGGGACAGGGGGGCAGGAGCAGTACTTC. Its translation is CASRYTGTGGQEQYF.

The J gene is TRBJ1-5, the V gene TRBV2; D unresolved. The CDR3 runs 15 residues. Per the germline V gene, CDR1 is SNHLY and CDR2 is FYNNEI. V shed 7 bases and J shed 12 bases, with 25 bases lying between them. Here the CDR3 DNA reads TGTGCCAGCACCCCCGTTCGGGGAAAGGGTGCTGTCCAGCATTTT. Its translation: CASTPVRGKGAVQHF. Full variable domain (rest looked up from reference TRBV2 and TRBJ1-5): EPEVTQTPSHQVTQMGQEVILRCVPISNHLYFYWYRQILGQKVEFLVSFYNNEISEKSEIFDDQFSVERPDGSNFTLKIRSTKLEDSAMYFCASTPVRGKGAVQHFGDGTRLSIL.

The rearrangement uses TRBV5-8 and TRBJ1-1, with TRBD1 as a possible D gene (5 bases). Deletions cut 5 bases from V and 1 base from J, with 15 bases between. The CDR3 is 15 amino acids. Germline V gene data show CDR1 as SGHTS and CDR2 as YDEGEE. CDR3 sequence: CASSNIQGTNTEAFF. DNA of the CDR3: TGTGCCAGCAGTAACATCCAGGGCACGAACACTGAAGCTTTCTTT.

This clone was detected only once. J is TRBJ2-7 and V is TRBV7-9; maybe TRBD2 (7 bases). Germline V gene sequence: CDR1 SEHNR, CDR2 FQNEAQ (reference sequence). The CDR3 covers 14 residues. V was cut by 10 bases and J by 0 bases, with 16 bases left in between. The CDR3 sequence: CATAAGALSYEQYF. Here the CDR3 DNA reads TGTGCCACCGCGGCGGGGGCCCTCTCCTACGAGCAGTACTTC.

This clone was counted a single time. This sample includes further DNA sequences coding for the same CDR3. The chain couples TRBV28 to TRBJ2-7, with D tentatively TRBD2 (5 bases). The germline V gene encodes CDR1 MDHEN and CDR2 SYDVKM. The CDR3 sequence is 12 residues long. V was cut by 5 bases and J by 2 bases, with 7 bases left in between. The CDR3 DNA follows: TGTGCCAGCAGTCTCGGGACCTACGAGCAGTACTTC. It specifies CASSLGTYEQYF.

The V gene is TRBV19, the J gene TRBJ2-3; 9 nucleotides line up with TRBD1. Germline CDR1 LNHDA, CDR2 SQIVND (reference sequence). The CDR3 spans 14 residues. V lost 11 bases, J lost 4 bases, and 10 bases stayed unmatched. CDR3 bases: TGTGCCTCCAGCGGGACAGGGTCGGCAGATACGCAGTATTTT. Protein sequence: CASSGTGSADTQYF.

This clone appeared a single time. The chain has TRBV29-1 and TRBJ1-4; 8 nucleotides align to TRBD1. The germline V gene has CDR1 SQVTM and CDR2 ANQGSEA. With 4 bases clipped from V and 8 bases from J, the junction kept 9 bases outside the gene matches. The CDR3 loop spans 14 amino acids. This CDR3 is CSVGHGTGGEKLFF. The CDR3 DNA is TGCAGCGTTGGCCACGGGACAGGCGGGGAAAAACTGTTTTTT.

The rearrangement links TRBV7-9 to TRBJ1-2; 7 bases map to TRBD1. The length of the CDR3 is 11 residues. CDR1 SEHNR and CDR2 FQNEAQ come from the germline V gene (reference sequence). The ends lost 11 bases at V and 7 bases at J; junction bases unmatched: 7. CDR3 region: CAFQGGSGYTF. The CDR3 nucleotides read TGTGCCTTCCAGGGGGGAAGTGGCTACACCTTC.

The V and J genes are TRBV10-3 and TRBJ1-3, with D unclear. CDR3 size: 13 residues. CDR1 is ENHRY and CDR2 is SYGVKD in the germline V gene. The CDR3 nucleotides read TGTGCTCGAGGTGAGGGCCCTGGAAACACCATATATTTT. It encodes CARGEGPGNTIYF.